The present TCR beta chain was sequenced within a study of identical twins. MiXCR, run by TCRdb on the 5' RACE reads, gives a single entry per CDR3 protein. The data contain 1.5 million to 2 million distinct CDR3 sequences, roughly a third of them seen just once; the ten biggest clones take up about 0.27%. Whole-study findings and limits: Models predicted less out-of-frame TCR alpha sharing in monozygotic twins than was found.

This clonotype was recorded a few times. Its antigen is as yet unknown. V lost 4 bases to trimming and J lost 6 bases, with 15 bases between them. Germline lookup yields CDR1 SQVTM and CDR2 ANQGSEA. CDR3 size: 13 residues. The chain links TRBV29-1 to TRBJ1-2; D gene ambiguous. The source is a newborn girl in good health. Input material: cord blood. DNA for the CDR3: TGCAGCGTTGGAGGGAACACCCTGGATGGCTACACCTTC. The encoded protein is CSVGGNTLDGYTF.